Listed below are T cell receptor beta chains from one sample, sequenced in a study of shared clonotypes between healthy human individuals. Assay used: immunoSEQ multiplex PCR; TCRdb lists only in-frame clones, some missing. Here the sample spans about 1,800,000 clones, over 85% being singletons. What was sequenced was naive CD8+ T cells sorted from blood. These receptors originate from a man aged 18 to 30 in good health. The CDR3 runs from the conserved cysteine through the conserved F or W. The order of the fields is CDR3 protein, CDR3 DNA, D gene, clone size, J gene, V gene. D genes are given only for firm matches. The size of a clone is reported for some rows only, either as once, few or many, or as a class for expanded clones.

CDR3: CASSFRTGMNTEAFF
DNA: TGCGCCAGCAGCTTCCGGACGGGAATGAACACTGAAGCTTTCTTT
D: .
size: .
J: TRBJ1-1
V: TRBV5-1

CDR3: CASTLGQNTEAFF
DNA: TGTGCCAGTACTTTAGGACAGAACACTGAAGCTTTCTTT
D: .
size: .
J: TRBJ1-1
V: TRBV27

CDR3: CASSFILKGKETQYF
DNA: TGTGCCAGCAGTTTTATTCTGAAGGGGAAGGAGACCCAGTACTTC
D: .
size: .
J: TRBJ2-5
V: TRBV6-5

CDR3: CASTAWSYGYTF
DNA: TGTGCCAGCACCGCGTGGAGCTATGGCTACACCTTC
D: .
size: once
J: TRBJ1-2
V: TRBV7-9

CDR3: CATTPNGDEQFF
DNA: TGTGCCACCACCCCAAACGGTGATGAGCAGTTCTTC
D: .
size: .
J: TRBJ2-1
V: TRBV19

CDR3: CASSLNGAEEQYF
DNA: TGTGCCAGCAGCTTGAATGGGGCTGAGGAGCAGTACTTC
D: .
size: .
J: TRBJ2-7
V: TRBV5-4

CDR3: CASRNAGAAEAFF
DNA: TGTGCCAGCAGAAATGCGGGGGCGGCTGAAGCTTTCTTT
D: .
size: .
J: TRBJ1-1
V: TRBV6-6

CDR3: CASSLAKSGLATYEQYF
DNA: TGTGCCAGCAGCTTAGCGAAATCGGGACTAGCGACTTACGAGCAGTACTTC
D: TRBD2
size: .
J: TRBJ2-7
V: TRBV7-8

CDR3: CASSFPGQGYTGELFF
DNA: TGTGCCAGCAGCTTCCCCGGACAGGGGTACACCGGGGAGCTGTTTTTT
D: TRBD1
size: .
J: TRBJ2-2
V: TRBV7-9

CDR3: CASSELAGESEQYF
DNA: TGTGCCAGCAGTGAATTGGCGGGAGAAAGCGAGCAGTACTTC
D: TRBD2
size: .
J: TRBJ2-7
V: TRBV6-1

CDR3: CALSQTGEYTNTGELFF
DNA: TGTGCCCTCAGTCAGACAGGGGAATATACGAACACCGGGGAGCTGTTTTTT
D: TRBD1
size: .
J: TRBJ2-2
V: TRBV10-3

CDR3: CAWSNGLAGESYEQYF
DNA: TGTGCCTGGAGTAACGGACTAGCGGGAGAGTCCTACGAGCAGTACTTC
D: TRBD2
size: .
J: TRBJ2-7
V: TRBV30

CDR3: CASSLGTGMGYTF
DNA: TGTGCCAGCAGCCTCGGAACAGGGATGGGCTACACCTTC
D: .
size: .
J: TRBJ1-2
V: TRBV6-5

CDR3: CASSPEDRTYNEQFF
DNA: TGTGCCAGCTCACCCGAGGACAGGACCTACAATGAGCAGTTCTTC
D: TRBD1
size: .
J: TRBJ2-1
V: TRBV18

CDR3: CASSSLGIDTQYF
DNA: TGTGCCAGCAGTTCGCTAGGGATAGATACGCAGTATTTT
D: .
size: .
J: TRBJ2-3
V: TRBV27

CDR3: CASSLAQGPNYGYTF
DNA: TGTGCCAGCAGCTTAGCCCAGGGACCTAACTATGGCTACACCTTC
D: .
size: .
J: TRBJ1-2
V: TRBV13

CDR3: CASSQEIDSAEAFF
DNA: TGCGCCAGCAGCCAAGAAATCGATTCCGCTGAAGCTTTCTTT
D: .
size: .
J: TRBJ1-1
V: TRBV4-1

CDR3: CASSLLQGAVYGYTF
DNA: TGTGCCAGCAGTCTGCTACAGGGAGCGGTCTATGGCTACACCTTC
D: .
size: .
J: TRBJ1-2
V: TRBV27

CDR3: CASSPLGSSPGIYGYTF
DNA: TGCGCCAGCAGCCCCTTGGGTTCCAGCCCAGGGATCTATGGCTACACCTTC
D: .
size: .
J: TRBJ1-2
V: TRBV4-3

CDR3: CASSELSGGAANEQFF
DNA: TGTGCCAGCAGCGAATTAAGCGGGGGGGCGGCCAATGAGCAGTTCTTC
D: TRBD2
size: .
J: TRBJ2-1
V: TRBV9

CDR3: CASSLVEGWGTEAFF
DNA: TGCGCCAGCAGCTTGGTAGAGGGGTGGGGGACTGAAGCTTTCTTT
D: .
size: .
J: TRBJ1-1
V: TRBV5-1

CDR3: CASSNGGTHNEQFF
DNA: TGTGCCAGCTCAAACGGGGGGACCCACAATGAGCAGTTCTTC
D: TRBD2
size: .
J: TRBJ2-1
V: TRBV19

CDR3: CASSWGGTGNEQYF
DNA: TGTGCCAGCAGTTGGGGAGGGACAGGGAACGAGCAGTACTTC
D: TRBD1
size: few
J: TRBJ2-7
V: TRBV11-2

CDR3: CASSEGLGWTYEQYF
DNA: TGTGCCAGCAGTGAAGGCCTAGGGTGGACCTACGAGCAGTACTTC
D: .
size: .
J: TRBJ2-7
V: TRBV6-1

CDR3: CASSSLAGGPTQYF
DNA: TGTGCCAGCAGTTCCCTAGCGGGGGGGCCAACGCAGTATTTT
D: TRBD2
size: .
J: TRBJ2-3
V: TRBV27

CDR3: CASSEVSGYGYTF
DNA: TGTGCCAGCAGTGAAGTCTCAGGTTATGGCTACACCTTC
D: .
size: once
J: TRBJ1-2
V: TRBV2

CDR3: CSVATGGYGYTF
DNA: TGCAGCGTCGCGACAGGGGGGTATGGCTACACCTTC
D: TRBD1
size: .
J: TRBJ1-2
V: TRBV29-1

CDR3: CASSLANSYEQYF
DNA: TGTGCCAGCAGCTTGGCTAACTCCTACGAGCAGTACTTC
D: .
size: .
J: TRBJ2-7
V: TRBV7-9

CDR3: CASSDGTLSLHEQYF
DNA: TGTGCCAGCAGCGACGGGACTCTGTCTCTACACGAGCAGTACTTC
D: .
size: .
J: TRBJ2-7
V: TRBV5-4

CDR3: CASSPSGGVSYGYTF
DNA: TGTGCCAGCAGTCCCTCTGGGGGGGTGTCCTATGGCTACACCTTC
D: .
size: .
J: TRBJ1-2
V: TRBV6-5

CDR3: CASSQDTGLAGTYEQYF
DNA: TGCGCCAGCAGCCAAGATACGGGACTAGCGGGAACTTACGAGCAGTACTTC
D: TRBD2
size: .
J: TRBJ2-7
V: TRBV4-3

CDR3: CASSLSSNYEQYF
DNA: TGTGCCAGCAGCTTGAGTTCTAACTACGAGCAGTACTTC
D: .
size: .
J: TRBJ2-7
V: TRBV5-4

CDR3: CASSLGQGVYEQYF
DNA: TGTGCCAGCAGCTTAGGACAGGGGGTCTACGAGCAGTACTTC
D: TRBD1
size: .
J: TRBJ2-7
V: TRBV7-9

CDR3: CASSLGQTNYEQYF
DNA: TGTGCCAGCAGTTTAGGACAAACAAACTACGAGCAGTACTTC
D: .
size: .
J: TRBJ2-7
V: TRBV28

CDR3: CSVAGQGADISGYTF
DNA: TGCAGCGTTGCGGGACAGGGAGCCGATATAAGTGGCTACACCTTC
D: TRBD1
size: .
J: TRBJ1-2
V: TRBV29-1

CDR3: CASSATSGSTEQYF
DNA: TGCGCCAGCAGTGCCACTAGCGGGAGTACCGAGCAGTACTTC
D: TRBD2
size: .
J: TRBJ2-7
V: TRBV10-1

CDR3: CASSLRQLGHEQYF
DNA: TGTGCCAGCAGCTTAAGACAGTTGGGCCACGAGCAGTACTTC
D: .
size: .
J: TRBJ2-7
V: TRBV7-6

CDR3: CASSPAQEQFF
DNA: TGTGCCAGCAGCCCCGCTCAGGAGCAGTTCTTC
D: .
size: .
J: TRBJ2-1
V: TRBV7-9

CDR3: CAISEAGSALHF
DNA: TGTGCCATCAGTGAGGCCGGGAGTGCCCTCCACTTT
D: .
size: .
J: TRBJ1-6
V: TRBV10-3

CDR3: CASSPGQGAREQYF
DNA: TGTGCCAGCAGTCCAGGACAGGGGGCCAGGGAGCAGTACTTC
D: TRBD1
size: once
J: TRBJ2-7
V: TRBV28

CDR3: CASSYSAFAYNEQFF
DNA: TGTGCCAGCAGTTACTCGGCATTTGCCTACAATGAGCAGTTCTTC
D: .
size: .
J: TRBJ2-1
V: TRBV6-5

CDR3: CASSSVAGGPLETQYF
DNA: TGTGCCAGCAGCAGCGTAGCGGGAGGGCCTTTGGAGACCCAGTACTTC
D: TRBD2
size: .
J: TRBJ2-5
V: TRBV11-2

CDR3: CASSLAGSGYEQYF
DNA: TGTGCCAGCAGCTTGGCCGGGAGTGGGTACGAGCAGTACTTC
D: .
size: .
J: TRBJ2-7
V: TRBV5-8

CDR3: CASSQVAGFEKLFF
DNA: TGCGCCAGCAGCCAAGTGGCCGGGTTTGAAAAACTGTTTTTT
D: .
size: .
J: TRBJ1-4
V: TRBV4-1

CDR3: CASSFGSGVSYEQYF
DNA: TGTGCCAGCAGCTTTGGGTCCGGGGTCTCCTACGAGCAGTACTTC
D: .
size: .
J: TRBJ2-7
V: TRBV27

CDR3: CASSSNRDYEQYF
DNA: TGTGCCAGCAGTTCGAACAGGGACTACGAGCAGTACTTC
D: .
size: .
J: TRBJ2-7
V: TRBV27

CDR3: CASSFIQGGEKLFF
DNA: TGTGCCAGCAGCTTTATCCAGGGAGGAGAAAAACTGTTTTTT
D: .
size: .
J: TRBJ1-4
V: TRBV5-5

CDR3: CASRAPGLEAFF
DNA: TGTGCCAGTAGGGCCCCAGGGCTTGAAGCTTTCTTT
D: .
size: .
J: TRBJ1-1
V: TRBV19

CDR3: CASSYSIVGGTEAFF
DNA: TGTGCCAGCAGTTACTCGATCGTGGGGGGCACTGAAGCTTTCTTT
D: .
size: once
J: TRBJ1-1
V: TRBV6-5

CDR3: CASSPGGGLSMNTEAFF
DNA: TGCGCCAGCAGCCCTGGGGGCGGGTTGAGTATGAACACTGAAGCTTTCTTT
D: .
size: .
J: TRBJ1-1
V: TRBV5-1